This T cell receptor (beta chain) was identified in a study of cytomegalovirus exposure and HLA in healthy donors. Study findings and constraints: Through in vitro validation, three CMV-associated chains were shown to be specific for CMV antigens.

The CDR3 length is 16 residues. Trimming removed 2 bases from V and 3 bases from J, with 15 bases in between. Germline V gene lookup returns CDR1 SGHDT and CDR2 YYEEEE. With regard to this clone: Its matching antigen is unknown.

The PCR employed 60 Vbeta primers together with 13 Jbeta primers. TCRdb's table, derived via immunoSEQ multiplex PCR, lists solely in-frame clones and lacks some. The sample lists some 110,000 clones; around 71% were seen once. This chain connects TRBV5-6 to TRBJ1-5, with TRBD1 as a possible D gene (5 bases). The sample taken for sequencing was PBMCs. This TCR came from a boy aged 5-17 years in good health and CMV-seronegative. CDR3 sequence reads: CASSLRWEGDNQPQHF. The CDR3 DNA reads as TGTGCCAGCAGCTTACGATGGGAAGGGGACAATCAGCCCCAGCATTTT.